These 19 T cell receptor beta chains were all obtained from the same sample, sequenced in a study of radiotherapy plus CTLA-4 blockade in lung cancer (dated 2018 in TCRdb). Library preparation used the immunoSEQ multiplex PCR assay. Sourced from immuneACCESS, this table was stored by TCRdb with only in-frame sequences that have V and J called. A share of the clones is absent; for the studies checked, an unresolved V gene accounts for under half, and the remainder has no known explanation. The sample has tens of thousands of clones on record, around 77% of them singletons. The ten largest clones capture approximately 10% of the sample. This specimen consisted of peripheral blood, obtained from a patient treated with radiotherapy plus ipilimumab. The receptors come from a human donor with non-small cell lung cancer who had stable disease on radiotherapy plus ipilimumab.

The table lists this clone with a count of one. CDR3 sequence: CASSRYSEDTQYF. The CDR3 DNA sequence: TGTGCCAGCAGCCGTTACTCTGAAGATACGCAGTATTTT. This chain joins TRBV7-9 and TRBJ2-3; D ambiguous. This CDR3 spans 13 amino acids. Germline V lookup: CDR1 SEHNR, CDR2 FQNEAQ (reference sequence). V lost 5 bases and J 5 bases, leaving 11 bases between the germline ends.

This clone came up a few times. V and J are TRBV29-1 and TRBJ2-3; 7 bases line up with TRBD2. J lost 5 bases, V lost 4 bases, and 3 bases had no gene match. The CDR3 loop spans 12 amino acids. CDR1 SQVTM and CDR2 ANQGSEA come from the germline V gene. CDR3 bases: TGCAGCGTTGCCAGGGAGGGAGATACGCAGTATTTT. This translates into CSVAREGDTQYF.

This clone has just one count. The chain employs TRBV7-8 and TRBJ2-5, with a possible D match to TRBD2 (6 bases). The germline V and J ends were trimmed by 6 bases and 1 base, with 9 bases remaining between them. CDR3 length equals 13 residues. Germline-derived CDR1 and CDR2 are SGHVS and FQNEAQ. CDR3 protein: CASSSGLQETQYF. Here the CDR3 DNA reads TGTGCCAGCAGTTCGGGACTCCAAGAGACCCAGTACTTC.

Comments on this clone: The sample carries other DNA sequences with the same CDR3. Here the CDR3 reads CASSLGRSSYNEQFF. CDR3 coding DNA: TGTGCCAGCAGCTTAGGAAGGAGCTCCTACAATGAGCAGTTCTTC. The gene calls are TRBV13 and TRBJ2-1, with D uncertain. The germline V gene has CDR1 PRHDT and CDR2 FYEKMQ (reference sequence). This CDR3 has 15 residues. Trimming shortened V by 0 bases and J by 0 bases, and 6 bases separated the two germline ends.

This rearrangement joins TRBV5-1 to TRBJ2-1; TRBD2 matches at 9 bases. The CDR3 has 16 amino acids. The trim removed 0 bases at V and 4 bases at J, leaving 5 bases unmatched. Germline CDR1 SGHRS, CDR2 YFSETQ. The CDR3, as DNA: TGCGCCAGCAGCTTGGCTAGCGGGGCCGCATACAATGAGCAGTTCTTC. It is translated as CASSLASGAAYNEQFF.

This clone was counted once. The V and J genes are TRBV15 and TRBJ1-2; the D gene is possibly TRBD1 (5 bases). There are 13 residues in the CDR3. Germline CDR1 reads LNHNV; CDR2 reads YYDKDF (reference sequence). Trimming removed 0 bases from V and 6 bases from J, with 8 bases in between. CDR3 coding DNA: TGTGCCACCAGCAGAGATGGCAGGGATGGCTACACCTTC. As protein: CATSRDGRDGYTF.

This clone was counted once. The chain combines TRBV28 with TRBJ2-7; D is possibly TRBD1 (6 bases). The CDR3 spans 14 residues. Germline CDR1 and CDR2: MDHEN and SYDVKM. The CDR3 DNA is TGTGCCAACAGTTTGGGGGCAGGGCCCTACGAGCAGTACGTC. This translates into CANSLGAGPYEQYV.

The CDR3 reads CASSALDRAGNTIYF. DNA for the CDR3: TGTGCCAGCAGCGCCCTCGACAGGGCCGGAAACACCATATATTTT. The rearrangement links TRBV9 to TRBJ1-3; TRBD1 matches at 7 bases. CDR1 and CDR2 (germline): SGDLS, YYNGEE. The CDR3 has 15 residues. Trimming took 3 bases from V and 4 from J; bases not matched to a gene: 7.

This clone was counted a few times. The V gene is TRBV11-2, the J gene TRBJ1-2, with TRBD1 matching over 8 bases. Germline trimming cut 1 base from V and 7 bases from J; bases unmatched to any gene: 5. This CDR3 comprises 14 residues. Germline lookup yields CDR1 SGHAT and CDR2 FQNNGV. CDR3 in amino acids: CASSLATGDFGYTF. DNA for the CDR3: TGTGCCAGCAGCTTAGCGACAGGGGATTTTGGCTACACCTTC. The full variable domain, in which reference TRBV11-2 and TRBJ1-2 provide the parts outside the CDR3, is EAGVAQSPRYKIIEKRQSVAFWCNPISGHATLYWYQQILGQGPKLLIQFQNNGVVDDSQLPKDRFSAERLKGVDSTLKIQPAKLEDSAVYLCASSLATGDFGYTFGSGTRLTVV.

The gene calls are TRBV11-3 and TRBJ1-1; D unresolved. Trimming took 4 bases from V and 5 from J, leaving 5 bases between them. Germline CDR1 and CDR2: SGHNT and YENEEA. The CDR3 extends over 11 amino acids. The CDR3: CASSWRTEAFF. CDR3 sequence (DNA): TGTGCCAGCAGCTGGCGAACTGAAGCTTTCTTT.

The gene calls are TRBV15 and TRBJ1-1; 8 nucleotides line up with TRBD1. The ends lost 1 base at V and 3 bases at J; junction bases unmatched: 4. CDR3 length: 15 amino acids. The V gene's germline CDR1 is LNHNV and CDR2 YYDKDF (reference sequence). CDR3 sequence (DNA): TGTGCCACCAGCAGAGCCAACAGGGGGTACACTGAAGCTTTCTTT. This encodes CATSRANRGYTEAFF.

V is TRBV7-6 and J is TRBJ2-5, with 7 bases that match TRBD1. Trimming at V came to 1 base and at J to 4 bases, leaving 6 bases not matched to a gene. Germline lookup yields CDR1 SGHVS and CDR2 FNYEAQ. The length of the CDR3 is 15 residues. The CDR3 loop reads CASSLGPTGTETQYF. CDR3 in DNA: TGTGCCAGCAGCTTAGGCCCGACAGGGACAGAGACCCAGTACTTC.

The chain employs TRBV29-1 and TRBJ1-2, with 7 bases fitting TRBD1. Per germline, CDR1 SQVTM and CDR2 ANQGSEA. J was trimmed by 5 bases and V by 4 bases; bases with no gene match: 16. This CDR3 is 16 amino acids long. The CDR3 nucleotides are TGCAGCGTTGTCGGAGAACAGGGGTATGGGTCTTATGGCTACACCTTC. Translation gives CSVVGEQGYGSYGYTF.

V is TRBV7-6 and J is TRBJ1-5, with D hard to call. CDR1 and CDR2 (germline): SGHVS, FNYEAQ. The length of the CDR3 is 14 residues. V was clipped by 5 bases and J by 9 bases, with 17 bases between them. The CDR3 region is CASSLVGEGRPQHF. The CDR3, as DNA: TGTGCCAGCAGCCTCGTGGGTGAGGGAAGGCCCCAGCATTTT.

The chain couples TRBV30 to TRBJ2-7; D may correspond to TRBD1 or TRBD2 (6 bases each). Germline CDR1 and CDR2: GTSNPN and SVGIG (reference sequence). The CDR3 extends over 13 amino acids. V gave up 2 bases and J gave up 2 bases, with 10 bases separating them. CDR3 in DNA: TGTGCCTGGAGTAGAGGGGGGACCTACGAGCAGTACTTC. Its protein product is CAWSRGGTYEQYF.

The chain uses TRBV19 and TRBJ1-5, with D uncertain. Trimming left V 4 bases short and J 1 base short, with 8 bases between. CDR1 LNHDA and CDR2 SQIVND come from the germline V gene (reference sequence). The CDR3 contains 14 residues. CDR3 amino acids: CASSNEVSNQPQHF. DNA of the CDR3: TGTGCCAGTAGTAACGAAGTAAGCAATCAGCCCCAGCATTTT.

The genes are TRBV5-5 and TRBJ1-6, with D unresolved. The CDR3 runs 17 residues. Trimming left V 1 base short and J 12 bases short, with 23 bases between. Germline lookup yields CDR1 SGHKS and CDR2 YYEKEE (reference sequence). The CDR3 bases are TGTGCCAGCAGCTTGTTCGTGGAGCTTGGGAGGCTTCTACCCCTCCACTTT. Amino acids: CASSLFVELGRLLPLHF.

This chain joins TRBV28 and TRBJ2-7, with 7 bases lining up with TRBD2. Per germline, CDR1 MDHEN and CDR2 SYDVKM. CDR3 length equals 14 residues. After removal of 4 bases from V and 4 bases from J, the junction contained 7 bases not matched to a gene. The DNA of the CDR3 is TGTGCCAGCAGTTCGGGAGCGGGGAATTACGAGCAGTACGTC. This encodes CASSSGAGNYEQYV.

This clone was counted once. The J gene is TRBJ1-5, the V gene TRBV10-3; D gene ambiguous. In germline, CDR1 is ENHRY, CDR2 SYGVKD. CDR3 size: 16 residues. Trimming pared 0 bases from V and 3 bases from J, leaving 12 bases between. CDR3 bases: TGTGCCATCAGTGAGTCCTTGCAGGCTAACAATCAGCCCCAGCATTTT. Translating gives CAISESLQANNQPQHF.